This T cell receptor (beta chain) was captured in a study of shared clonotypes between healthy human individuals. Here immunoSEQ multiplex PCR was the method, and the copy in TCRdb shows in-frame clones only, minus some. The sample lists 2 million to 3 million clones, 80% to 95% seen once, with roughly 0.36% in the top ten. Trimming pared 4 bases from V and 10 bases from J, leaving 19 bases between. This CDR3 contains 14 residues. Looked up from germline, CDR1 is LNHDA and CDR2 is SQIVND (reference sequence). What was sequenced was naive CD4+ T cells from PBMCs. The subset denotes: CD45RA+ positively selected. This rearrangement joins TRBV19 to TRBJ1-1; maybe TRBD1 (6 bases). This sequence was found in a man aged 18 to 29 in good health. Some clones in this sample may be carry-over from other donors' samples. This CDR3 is CASSRRGTSVVAFF. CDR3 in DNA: TGTGCCAGTAGTAGGCGCGGGACAAGTGTGGTAGCTTTCTTT.